This note documents a single T cell receptor beta chain sequence. It has no known antigen specificity. No base qualities exist here, and no much larger clone lies one base off it. CDR1 SGHRS and CDR2 YFSETQ are derived from the germline V gene. Including the terminal cysteine and phenylalanine, the CDR3 comprises 14 residues. The retained sequence is limited to the CDR3, 42 bases, with the frame set at the first base. Between the V and J ends, shortened by 1 base and 9 bases respectively, the junction contains 11 bases. This sample stems from a study of blood T cell repertoires in COVID-19 (TCRdb year 2020). Study-level background: Samples covering the acute and convalescent phases of COVID-19 were provided by collaborators in the United States, Italy and Spain. The prospective study material was composed of cDNA or gDNA derived from T cells, B-cell-depleted T cells, or PBMCs. Subjects who had been exposed to COVID-19, were actively infected with it, or had recovered from it provided the deeply sampled blood TCRbeta repertoires that made up the dataset. The repertoires were released in a freely available public database intended as a resource for research on the immune response to SARS-CoV-2. Samples came from the ongoing ImmuneRACE study (first 160 participants) plus 1,254 subjects from 6 global collaborators. A de-identified subject ID, COVID-19 status, age in years and sex were almost always included in the sample metadata. Where HLA class I and class II types were available, the types were taken from metadata supplied by the sample provider, not from assay-based typing.

In Seattle, one collaborating source enrolled patients while the infection was active and tracked those patients longitudinally over the course of disease. Whole blood was collected in K2EDTA tubes by collaborating institutions according to the institutions' own protocols. For TCRbeta analysis, collaborator samples were shipped as frozen whole blood, as isolated PBMCs, or as DNA extracted from either sample type. The paper as a whole reports these results and caveats: The amount of clinical and demographic metadata varied by source and participant and was provided uncurated.

The immunoSEQ Assay, a bias-controlled multiplex PCR, was used to amplify TCRbeta CDR3 regions from genomic DNA. The study's processing was this. The number of nucleated cells in each sample was estimated by amplification of reference gene primers within the assay. To quantify the absolute abundance of each unique TCRbeta CDR3 rearrangement, sequence reads were collapsed and filtered. For each sample, productive Simpson clonality was calculated as the square root of Simpson's diversity index across productive rearrangements. Sourced from immuneACCESS, this table was stored by TCRdb with only in-frame sequences that have V and J called. A share of the clones is absent; for the studies checked, an unresolved V gene accounts for under half, and the remainder has no known explanation. The DNA was the basis for D and trimming; V, J and clone size are from that table. A total of roughly 77,000 clones appear in this sample, roughly 80% of them only once. Under 15% of the sample belongs to the ten largest clones.

Sequencing was performed on peripheral blood. This chain joins TRBV5-1 to TRBJ1-6; 5 matching bases give a weak D call of TRBD1. The clonotype comes from a man in his sixties with COVID-19, enrolled during active disease. The CDR3 amino acid sequence is: CASSLSGSGSPLHF. In nucleotide form, the sequence is TGCGCCAGCAGCTTGTCAGGGTCCGGTTCACCCCTCCACTTT.